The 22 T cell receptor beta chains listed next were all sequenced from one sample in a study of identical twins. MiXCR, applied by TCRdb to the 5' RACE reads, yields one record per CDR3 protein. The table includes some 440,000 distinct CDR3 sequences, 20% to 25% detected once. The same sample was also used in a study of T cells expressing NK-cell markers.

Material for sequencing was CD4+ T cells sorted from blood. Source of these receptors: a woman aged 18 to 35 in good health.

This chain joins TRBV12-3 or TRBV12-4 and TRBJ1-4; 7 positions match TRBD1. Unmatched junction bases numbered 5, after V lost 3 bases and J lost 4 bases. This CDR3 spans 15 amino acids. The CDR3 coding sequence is TGTGCCAGCAGTTTCATACAGGGGTATAATGAAAAACTGTTTTTT. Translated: CASSFIQGYNEKLFF.

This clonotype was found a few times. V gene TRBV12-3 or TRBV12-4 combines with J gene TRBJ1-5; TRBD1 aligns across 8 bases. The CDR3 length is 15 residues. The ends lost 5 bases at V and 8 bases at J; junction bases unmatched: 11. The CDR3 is CASSRRTGNSEPQHF. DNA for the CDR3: TGTGCCAGCAGTAGGCGGACAGGGAATTCCGAGCCCCAGCATTTT.

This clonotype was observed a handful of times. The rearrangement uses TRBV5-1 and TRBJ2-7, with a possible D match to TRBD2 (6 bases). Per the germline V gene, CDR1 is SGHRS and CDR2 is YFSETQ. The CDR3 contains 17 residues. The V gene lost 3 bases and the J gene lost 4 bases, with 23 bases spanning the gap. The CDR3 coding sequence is TGCGCCAGCAGCTCGGAGAGGAGGGGCTCGATCGTATACGAGCAGTACTTC. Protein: CASSSERRGSIVYEQYF.

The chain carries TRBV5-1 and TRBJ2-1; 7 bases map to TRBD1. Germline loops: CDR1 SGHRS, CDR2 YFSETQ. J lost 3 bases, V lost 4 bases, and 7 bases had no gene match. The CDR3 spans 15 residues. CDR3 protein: CASSPAGTDYNEQFF. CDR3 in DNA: TGCGCCAGCAGCCCCGCCGGGACAGACTACAATGAGCAGTTCTTC. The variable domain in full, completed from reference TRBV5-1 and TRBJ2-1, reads KAGVTQTPRYLIKTRGQQVTLSCSPISGHRSVSWYQQTPGQGLQFLFEYFSETQRNKGNFPGRFSGRQFSNSRSEMNVSTLELGDSALYLCASSPAGTDYNEQFFGPGTRLTVL.

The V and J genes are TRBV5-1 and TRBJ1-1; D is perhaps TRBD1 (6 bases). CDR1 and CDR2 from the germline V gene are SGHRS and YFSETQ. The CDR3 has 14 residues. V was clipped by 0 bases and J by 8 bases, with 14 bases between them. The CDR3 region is CASSLGTAEREAFF. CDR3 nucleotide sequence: TGCGCCAGCAGCTTGGGGACAGCAGAACGAGAAGCTTTCTTT.

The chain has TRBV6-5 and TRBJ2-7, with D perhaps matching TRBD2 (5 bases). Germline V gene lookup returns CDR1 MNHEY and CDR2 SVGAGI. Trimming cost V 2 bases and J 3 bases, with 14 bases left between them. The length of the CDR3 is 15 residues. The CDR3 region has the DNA TGTGCCAGCAGTTACGACCAAGAGGGTGTCTACGAGCAGTACTTC. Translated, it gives CASSYDQEGVYEQYF.

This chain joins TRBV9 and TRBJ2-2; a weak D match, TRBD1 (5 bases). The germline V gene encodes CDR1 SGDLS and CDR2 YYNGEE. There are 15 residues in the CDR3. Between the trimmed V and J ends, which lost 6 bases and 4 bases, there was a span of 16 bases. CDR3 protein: CASTAGSWGTGELFF. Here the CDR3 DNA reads TGTGCCAGCACCGCAGGGTCATGGGGCACCGGGGAGCTGTTTTTT.

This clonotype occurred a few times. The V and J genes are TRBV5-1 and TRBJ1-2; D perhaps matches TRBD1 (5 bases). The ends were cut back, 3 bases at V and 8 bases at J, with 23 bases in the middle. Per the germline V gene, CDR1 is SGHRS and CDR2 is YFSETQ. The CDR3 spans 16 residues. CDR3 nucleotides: TGCGCCAGCAGCTCCCCCACCGGGACGGCCTCCCGGGGCTACACCTTC. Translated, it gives CASSSPTGTASRGYTF.

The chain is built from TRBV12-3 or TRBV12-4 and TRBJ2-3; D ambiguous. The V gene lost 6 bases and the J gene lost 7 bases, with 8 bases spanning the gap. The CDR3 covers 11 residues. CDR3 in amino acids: CASRYSNTQYF. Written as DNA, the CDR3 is TGTGCCAGCAGATATTCAAATACGCAGTATTTT.

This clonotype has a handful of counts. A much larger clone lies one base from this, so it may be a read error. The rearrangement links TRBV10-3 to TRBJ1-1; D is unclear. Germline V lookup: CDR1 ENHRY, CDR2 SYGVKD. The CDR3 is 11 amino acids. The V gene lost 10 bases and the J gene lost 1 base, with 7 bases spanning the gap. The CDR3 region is CATSQNTEAFF. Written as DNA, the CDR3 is TGTGCCACCAGCCAGAACACTGAAGCTTTCTTT.

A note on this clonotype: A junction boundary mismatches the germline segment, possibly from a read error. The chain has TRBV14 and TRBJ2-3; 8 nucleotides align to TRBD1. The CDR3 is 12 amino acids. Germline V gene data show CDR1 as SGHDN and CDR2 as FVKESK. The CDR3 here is CASSRGQGPPSF. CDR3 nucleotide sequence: TGTGCCAGCAGCCGAGGACAGGGACCGCCGTCCTTT.

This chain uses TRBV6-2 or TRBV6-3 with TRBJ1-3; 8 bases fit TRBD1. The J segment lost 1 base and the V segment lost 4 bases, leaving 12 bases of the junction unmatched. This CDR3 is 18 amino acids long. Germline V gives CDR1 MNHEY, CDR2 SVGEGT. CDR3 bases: TGTGCCAGCAGTTTCTACTGGACAGGGACGATGTCTGGAAACACCATATATTTT. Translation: CASSFYWTGTMSGNTIYF.

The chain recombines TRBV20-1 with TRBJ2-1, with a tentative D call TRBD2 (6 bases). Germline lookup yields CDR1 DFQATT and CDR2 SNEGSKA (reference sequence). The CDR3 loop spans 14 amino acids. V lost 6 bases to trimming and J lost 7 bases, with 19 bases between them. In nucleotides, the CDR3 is TGCAGTGCATCGGTACTAGCATTATGGAATGAGCAGTTCTTC. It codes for CSASVLALWNEQFF.

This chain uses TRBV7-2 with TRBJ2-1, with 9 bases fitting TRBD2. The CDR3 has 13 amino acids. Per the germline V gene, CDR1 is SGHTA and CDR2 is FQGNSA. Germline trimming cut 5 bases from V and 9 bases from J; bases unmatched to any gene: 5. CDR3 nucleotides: TGTGCCAGCAGCGGGGGACTAGCTGGTGAGCAGTTCTTC. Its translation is CASSGGLAGEQFF.

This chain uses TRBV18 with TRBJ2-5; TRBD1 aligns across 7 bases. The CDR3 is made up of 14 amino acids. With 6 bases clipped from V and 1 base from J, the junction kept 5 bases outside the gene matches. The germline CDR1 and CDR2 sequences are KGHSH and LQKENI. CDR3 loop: CASSLGQIQETQYF. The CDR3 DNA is TGTGCCAGCTCGCTGGGACAGATCCAAGAGACCCAGTACTTC.

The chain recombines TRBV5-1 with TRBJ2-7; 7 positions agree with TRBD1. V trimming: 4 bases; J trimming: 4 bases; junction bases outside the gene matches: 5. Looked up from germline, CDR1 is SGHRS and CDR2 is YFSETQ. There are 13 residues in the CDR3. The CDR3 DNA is TGCGCCAGCAGCACCGGACAGGAGTACGAGCAGTACTTC. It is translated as CASSTGQEYEQYF.

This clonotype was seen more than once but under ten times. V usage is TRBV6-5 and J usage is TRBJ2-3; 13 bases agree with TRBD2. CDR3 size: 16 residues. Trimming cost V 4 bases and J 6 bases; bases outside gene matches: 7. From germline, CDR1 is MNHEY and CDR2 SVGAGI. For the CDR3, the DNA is TGTGCCAGCAGTTTCGGACTAGCGGGAGTAAAGGATACGCAGTATTTT. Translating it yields CASSFGLAGVKDTQYF.

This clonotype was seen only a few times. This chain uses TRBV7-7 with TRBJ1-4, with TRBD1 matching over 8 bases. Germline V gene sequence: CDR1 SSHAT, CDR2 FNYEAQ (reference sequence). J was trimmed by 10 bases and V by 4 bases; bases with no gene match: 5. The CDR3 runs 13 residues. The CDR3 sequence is CASSSDRAAKLFF. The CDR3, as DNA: TGTGCCAGCAGCTCGGACAGGGCGGCAAAACTGTTTTTT.

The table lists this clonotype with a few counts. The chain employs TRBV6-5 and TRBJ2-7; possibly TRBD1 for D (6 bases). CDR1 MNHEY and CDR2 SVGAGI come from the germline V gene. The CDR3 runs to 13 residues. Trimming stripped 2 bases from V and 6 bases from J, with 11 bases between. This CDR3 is CASSYADRSEQYF. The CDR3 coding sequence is TGTGCCAGCAGTTACGCGGACAGAAGCGAGCAGTACTTC.

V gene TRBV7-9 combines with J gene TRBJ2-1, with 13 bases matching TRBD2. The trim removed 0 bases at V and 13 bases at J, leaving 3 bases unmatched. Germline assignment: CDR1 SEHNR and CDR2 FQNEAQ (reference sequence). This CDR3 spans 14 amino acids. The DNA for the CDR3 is TGTGCCAGCAGCTTAGCTGGGACTAGCGGGAATCAGTTCTTC. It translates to CASSLAGTSGNQFF.

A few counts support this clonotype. In nucleotides, the CDR3 is TGTGCCAGCAGCCGAGAGGGCCGGTCGGATACGCAGTATTTT. Amino acid sequence: CASSREGRSDTQYF. The chain couples TRBV11-2 to TRBJ2-3; possible D gene TRBD2, 5 bases. The CDR3 is made up of 14 amino acids. V was cut by 5 bases and J by 6 bases, with 15 bases left in between. CDR1 and CDR2 (germline): SGHAT, FQNNGV.

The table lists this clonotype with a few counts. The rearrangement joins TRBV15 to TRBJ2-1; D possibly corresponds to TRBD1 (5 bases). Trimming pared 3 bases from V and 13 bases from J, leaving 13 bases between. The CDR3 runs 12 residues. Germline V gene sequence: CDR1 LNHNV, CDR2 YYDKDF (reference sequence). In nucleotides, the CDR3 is TGTGCCACCAGCAGGTACCAAGACAGACAGTTCTTC. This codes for CATSRYQDRQFF.